This is a list of T cell receptor beta chains from one sample in a study of blood T cell repertoires in COVID-19. Assay used: immunoSEQ multiplex PCR; TCRdb lists only in-frame clones, some missing. The table shows some 250,000 clones, with 75% to 90% occurring only once. The sample consisted of peripheral blood. The source of these receptors is a man aged 35-49 years with acute or convalescent COVID-19. Both conserved end residues are part of each CDR3. A D gene is named only where the DNA matches it firmly. Not every row has a clone size; where given, it reads once, few, many or a size class.

>TRBV7-9|TRBJ2-7|TRBD2|NA
CASSPGTSGIYEQYF
TGTGCCAGCAGCCCGGGGACTAGCGGGATCTACGAGCAGTACTTC
>TRBV19|TRBJ1-1|TRBD1|NA
CASSTRGQPNTEAFF
TGTGCCAGTAGTACAAGGGGACAGCCGAACACTGAAGCTTTCTTT
>TRBV27|TRBJ1-2|NA|NA
CASKYSGSGYGYTF
TGTGCCAGCAAATATTCCGGGAGTGGCTATGGCTACACCTTC
>TRBV4-2|TRBJ2-5|NA|NA
CASSQGTPGGTQYF
TGTGCCAGCAGCCAAGGGACTCCCGGCGGGACCCAGTACTTC
>TRBV9|TRBJ1-6|NA|few
CASSLFDRPNSPLHF
TGTGCCAGCAGCCTTTTTGACAGGCCCAATTCACCCCTCCACTTT
>TRBV9|TRBJ1-6|NA|NA
CASSVGGWGGAFSPLHF
TGTGCCAGCAGCGTAGGAGGCTGGGGGGGCGCTTTTTCACCCCTCCACTTT
>TRBV7-3|TRBJ2-1|TRBD2|NA
CASSETSAAYNEQFF
TGTGCCAGCAGCGAGACTAGCGCCGCCTACAATGAGCAGTTCTTC
>TRBV7-6|TRBJ1-6|NA|NA
CASRKTGTSSPLHF
TGTGCCAGCAGGAAGACAGGAACCAGCTCACCCCTCCACTTT
>TRBV6-5|TRBJ1-1|NA|NA
CASGGGVFDTEAFF
TGTGCCAGCGGGGGGGGCGTCTTCGACACTGAAGCTTTCTTT
>TRBV19|TRBJ1-5|NA|NA
CASSMRRSGNQPQHF
TGTGCCAGTAGTATGAGGAGGTCGGGCAATCAGCCCCAGCATTTT
>TRBV7-8|TRBJ2-1|NA|NA
CASSPTELANEQFF
TGTGCCAGCAGCCCTACCGAACTAGCCAATGAGCAGTTCTTC
>TRBV3-1/TRBV3-2|TRBJ2-5|TRBD1|NA
CASRTTGGTQETQYF
TGTGCCAGCAGAACGACAGGGGGAACCCAAGAGACCCAGTACTTC
>TRBV24-1|TRBJ2-7|NA|NA
CASRGTAIYEQYF
TGTGCCTCGCGCGGGACAGCTATCTACGAGCAGTACTTC
>TRBV14|TRBJ2-6|NA|NA
CASSQVGVPGANVLTF
TGTGCCAGCAGCCAAGTTGGAGTACCTGGGGCCAACGTCCTGACTTTC
>TRBV6-2/TRBV6-3|TRBJ2-1|TRBD2|few
CASSYSWASGAAQFF
TGTGCCAGCAGTTACTCGTGGGCTAGCGGAGCTGCGCAGTTCTTC
>TRBV5-1|TRBJ1-4|TRBD1|NA
CASSPGQGVRNEKLFF
TGCGCCAGCAGCCCGGGACAGGGGGTCAGGAATGAAAAACTGTTTTTT
>TRBV14|TRBJ2-5|TRBD2|once
CASSQSWASGEETQYF
TGTGCCAGCAGCCAATCTTGGGCTAGCGGTGAAGAGACCCAGTACTTC
>TRBV7-9|TRBJ1-2|NA|NA
CASSLSHRVYGYTF
TGTGCCAGCAGCCTTAGCCACAGGGTGTATGGCTACACCTTC
>TRBV11-2|TRBJ1-3|NA|few
CASSLTGHSGNTIYF
TGTGCCAGCAGCTTAACAGGGCACTCTGGAAACACCATATATTTT
>TRBV6-5|TRBJ2-2|TRBD1|NA
CASSPGQGAPGELFF
TGTGCCAGCAGTCCGGGACAGGGGGCCCCCGGGGAGCTGTTTTTT
>TRBV3-1/TRBV3-2|TRBJ1-3|NA|NA
CASSRRGSHSGNTIYF
TGTGCCAGCAGCCGGCGCGGATCCCACTCTGGAAACACCATATATTTT
>TRBV10-1|TRBJ1-5|NA|NA
CARRNQPQHF
TGCGCCAGGAGGAATCAGCCCCAGCATTTT
>TRBV7-5|TRBJ2-7|NA|NA
CVRGAGELKRNEQYF
TGTGTCAGAGGAGCGGGAGAGCTTAAAAGGAACGAGCAGTACTTC
>TRBV9|TRBJ2-1|TRBD2|NA
CASSVEAGGPLNEQFF
TGTGCCAGCAGCGTAGAAGCGGGAGGGCCGCTCAATGAGCAGTTCTTC
>TRBV2|TRBJ2-2|NA|once
CASSESHYTGELFF
TGTGCCAGCAGTGAATCGCACTACACCGGGGAGCTGTTTTTT
>TRBV19|TRBJ2-1|TRBD2|NA
CASSIGLAGYNEQFF
TGTGCCAGTAGTATAGGACTAGCGGGGTACAATGAGCAGTTCTTC
>TRBV7-3|TRBJ2-7|TRBD2|NA
CASSTQTSGIDEQYF
TGTGCCAGCAGCACACAGACTAGCGGGATTGACGAGCAGTACTTC
>TRBV19|TRBJ2-4|NA|NA
CASSHLSTGVAKNIQYF
TGTGCCAGTAGTCACCTTTCGACGGGGGTAGCCAAAAACATTCAGTACTTC
>TRBV7-6|TRBJ2-7|TRBD2|NA
CASSLASGGTYEQYF
TGTGCCAGCAGCTTAGCTAGCGGGGGGACCTACGAGCAGTACTTC
>TRBV28|TRBJ1-5|NA|NA
CASIPGNRHQPQHF
TGTGCCAGCATCCCGGGGAATAGGCATCAGCCCCAGCATTTT
>TRBV7-2|TRBJ2-1|TRBD2|NA
CASSLGGLAGFIYNEQFF
TGTGCCAGCAGCTTAGGTGGACTAGCGGGATTTATCTACAATGAGCAGTTCTTC
>TRBV19|TRBJ2-7|TRBD1|NA
CASRTSGQSYEQYF
TGTGCCAGTAGAACCTCGGGACAGAGCTACGAGCAGTACTTC
>TRBV7-8|TRBJ2-7|NA|NA
CASSLAGLYEQYF
TGTGCCAGCAGCTTAGCCGGGTTATACGAGCAGTACTTC
>TRBV19|TRBJ2-1|TRBD2|NA
CASSVSGSRNEQFF
TGTGCCAGTAGTGTTAGCGGGAGTAGGAATGAGCAGTTCTTC
>TRBV19|TRBJ1-5|NA|NA
CATKEGMIGANQPQHF
TGTGCGACGAAGGAGGGGATGATCGGTGCGAATCAGCCCCAGCATTTT
>TRBV7-8|TRBJ2-1|NA|NA
CASSLGSVRNYNEQFF
TGTGCCAGCAGCTTAGGATCGGTGAGGAACTACAATGAGCAGTTCTTC